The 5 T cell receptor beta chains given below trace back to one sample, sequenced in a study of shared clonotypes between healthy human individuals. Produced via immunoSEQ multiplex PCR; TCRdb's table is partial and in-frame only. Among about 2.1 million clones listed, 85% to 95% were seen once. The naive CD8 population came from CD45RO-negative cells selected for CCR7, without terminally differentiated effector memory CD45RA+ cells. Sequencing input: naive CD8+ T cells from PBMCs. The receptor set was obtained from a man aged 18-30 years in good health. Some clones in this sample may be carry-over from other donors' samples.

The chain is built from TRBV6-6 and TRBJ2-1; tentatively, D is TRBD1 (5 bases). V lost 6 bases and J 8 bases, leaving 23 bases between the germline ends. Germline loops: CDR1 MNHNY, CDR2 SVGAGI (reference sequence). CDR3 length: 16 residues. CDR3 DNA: TGTGCCAGCAGCTTGTCCAGGGTTGAACAATTGGATGAGCAGTTCTTC. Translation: CASSLSRVEQLDEQFF.

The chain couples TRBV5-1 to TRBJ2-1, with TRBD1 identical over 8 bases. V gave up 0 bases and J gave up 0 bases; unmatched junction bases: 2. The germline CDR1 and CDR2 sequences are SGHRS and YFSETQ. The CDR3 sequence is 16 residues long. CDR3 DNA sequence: TGCGCCAGCAGCTTGGTGGACAGGGCCTCCTACAATGAGCAGTTCTTC. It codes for CASSLVDRASYNEQFF.

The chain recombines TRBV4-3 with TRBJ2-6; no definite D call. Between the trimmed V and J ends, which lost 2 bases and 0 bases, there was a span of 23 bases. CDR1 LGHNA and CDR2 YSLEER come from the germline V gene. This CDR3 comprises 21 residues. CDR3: CASSQIQPRDRVLSGANVLTF. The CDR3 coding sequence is TGCGCCAGCAGCCAAATCCAGCCCCGTGATCGGGTCCTCTCTGGGGCCAACGTCCTGACTTTC.

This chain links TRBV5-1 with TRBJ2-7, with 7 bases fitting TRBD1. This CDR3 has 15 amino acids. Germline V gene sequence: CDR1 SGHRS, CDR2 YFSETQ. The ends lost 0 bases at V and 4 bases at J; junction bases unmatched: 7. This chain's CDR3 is CASSLGQGMSYEQYF. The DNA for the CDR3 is TGCGCCAGCAGCTTGGGACAGGGAATGTCTTACGAGCAGTACTTC.

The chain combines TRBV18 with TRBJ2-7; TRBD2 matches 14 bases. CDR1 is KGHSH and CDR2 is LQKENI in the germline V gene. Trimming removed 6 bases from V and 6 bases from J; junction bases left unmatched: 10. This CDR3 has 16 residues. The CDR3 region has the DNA TGTGCCAGCTCGGGGACTAGCGGGAGAGGCGGGCTCGAGCAGTACTTC. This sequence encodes CASSGTSGRGGLEQYF.